This TCR beta chain is from a study of cytomegalovirus exposure and HLA in healthy donors. The PCR ran on 60 Vbeta and 13 Jbeta primers. The repertoire was sequenced with immunoSEQ multiplex PCR; TCRdb's copy has only in-frame clones and lacks some. Counted here are some 65,000 clones, less than 70% occurring once; the ten biggest clones make up roughly 3.1%. Germline V gives CDR1 MNHEY, CDR2 SMNVEV (reference sequence). The V end was cut by 7 bases, the J end by 4 bases, with 10 bases between. The CDR3 runs to 13 residues. Note on this clone: Its antigen is currently unknown.

Study-wide findings and caveats: Reports indicate that TCR beta sequences accurately predicted the HLA-A and HLA-B alleles of most subjects. According to an earlier analysis, most TCR beta V segments yielded productive rearrangements about 90% or about 30% of the time. HLA alleles were associated with 15,000 to 20,000 TCR beta sequences in a later analysis at 0.05 false discovery rate.

This receptor was obtained from a young man in good health and CMV-seronegative. Sequenced input: PBMCs. The gene calls are TRBV27 and TRBJ2-2; a weak D match, TRBD1 (5 bases). CDR3 sequence (DNA): TGTGCCAGCAAAAAGGGGCGCACCGGGGAGCTGTTTTTT. Its translation: CASKKGRTGELFF.